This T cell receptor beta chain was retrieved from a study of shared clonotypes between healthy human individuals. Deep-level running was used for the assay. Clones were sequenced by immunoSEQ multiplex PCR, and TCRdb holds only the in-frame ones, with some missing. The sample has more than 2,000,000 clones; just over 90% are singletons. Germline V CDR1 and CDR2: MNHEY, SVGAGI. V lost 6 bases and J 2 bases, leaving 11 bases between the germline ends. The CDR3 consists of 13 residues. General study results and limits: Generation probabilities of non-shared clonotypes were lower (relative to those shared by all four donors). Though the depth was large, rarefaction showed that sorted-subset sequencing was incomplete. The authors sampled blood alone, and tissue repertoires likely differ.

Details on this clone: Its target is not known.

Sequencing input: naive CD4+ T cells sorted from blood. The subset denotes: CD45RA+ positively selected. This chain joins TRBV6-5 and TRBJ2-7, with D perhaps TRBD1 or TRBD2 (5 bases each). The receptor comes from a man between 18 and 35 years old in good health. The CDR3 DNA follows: TGTGCCAGCAGCCAAACGGGGCCCTACGAGCAGTACTTC. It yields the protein CASSQTGPYEQYF.